This T cell receptor beta chain was identified in a study of identifying expanded T cells in peripheral blood. A single count supports this clone. Its antigen is undetermined. V trimming: 4 bases; J trimming: 6 bases; junction bases outside the gene matches: 6. CDR3 length equals 14 residues. From germline, CDR1 is SNHLY and CDR2 FYNNEI. Overall study results and limits: Over approximately two and four weeks, about 15 and 19 clones changed, versus roughly 1.2 between replicates.

Generated by immunoSEQ multiplex PCR, the TCRdb table keeps only in-frame clones and is missing some. This table has some 97,000 clones, approximately 88% appearing once. The receptor's source is a person between 18 and 75 years old in good health. The chain is built from TRBV2 and TRBJ2-7; TRBD2 aligns across 10 bases. The sample comprised blood. CDR3 residues: CASSGSGGASEQYF. Here the CDR3 DNA reads TGTGCCAGCAGTGGGAGCGGGGGGGCCTCCGAGCAGTACTTC.